A selection of T cell receptor beta chains follows, all from one sample in a study of neurological immune-mediated disorders. TCRdb re-called the 5' RACE reads with MiXCR, one entry per CDR3 protein. The table has about 62,000 distinct CDR3 sequences, about 3.7% seen once. Sequenced sample: PBMCs. Receptor source: a woman aged 45-65 years with multiple sclerosis. The CDR3 runs from the conserved cysteine through the conserved F or W. D genes are given only for firm matches. Clone size is stated in some rows and not others, as once, few, many or a class when expanded.

v_call	j_call	d_call	clone_size	cdr3_length	cdr3_nt	cdr3_aa
TRBV12-3/TRBV12-4	TRBJ1-3	TRBD1	few	17	TGTGCCAGCAGTCCTCCCAATCCAGGGGGCGTAGGAAACACCATATATTTT	CASSPPNPGGVGNTIYF
TRBV12-3/TRBV12-4	TRBJ2-1	-	many	14	TGTGCCAGCAGGACCGGGACACGAAACAATGAGCAGTTCTTC	CASRTGTRNNEQFF
TRBV20-1	TRBJ2-5	-	many	14	TGCAGTGCCGTACCCTCGCAGATTGAAGAGACCCAGTACTTC	CSAVPSQIEETQYF
TRBV2	TRBJ1-5	-	many	13	TGTGCCAGCAGCCCTGAGAACAATCAGCCCCAGCATTTT	CASSPENNQPQHF
TRBV15	TRBJ1-5	-	many	16	TGTGCCACCGCCGGGGAGCGGCACAATAGCAATCAGCCCCAGCATTTT	CATAGERHNSNQPQHF
TRBV29-1	TRBJ1-1	-	many	14	TGCAGCGTTGAAGTGAACAGGGCGAACACTGAAGCTTTCTTT	CSVEVNRANTEAFF
TRBV5-5	TRBJ2-5	TRBD2	many	14	TGTGCCAGCAGCTTGTTGGGAGGGGAAGAGACCCAGTACTTC	CASSLLGGEETQYF
TRBV12-3/TRBV12-4	TRBJ1-5	-	many	14	TGTGCCAGCAGTCAATACAGTCGCAATCAGCCCCAGCATTTT	CASSQYSRNQPQHF
TRBV20-1	TRBJ2-5	TRBD2	few	14	TGCAGTGCTAGTACGCGGGAGGCCGGGGAGACCCAGTACTTC	CSASTREAGETQYF
TRBV12-5	TRBJ2-2	-	many	13	TGTGCTAGTGGTTTGGGGGGAGCCGGGGAGCTGTTTTTT	CASGLGGAGELFF
TRBV7-6	TRBJ1-5	-	many	15	TGTGCCAGCAGCTTGGGGCCCTCGGGCAATCAGCCCCAGAATTTT	CASSLGPSGNQPQNF
TRBV5-5	TRBJ1-6	-	many	14	TGTGCCAGCAGCCGGGAACAGGTCAGGTCACCCCTCCACTTT	CASSREQVRSPLHF
TRBV20-1	TRBJ2-2	-	many	14	TGCAGTGCTACCGGACTGACGAACACCGGGGAGCTGTTTTTT	CSATGLTNTGELFF
TRBV6-6	TRBJ1-1	-	many	13	TGTGCCAGCAGTCTAACTACAAACACTGAAGCTTTCTTT	CASSLTTNTEAFF
TRBV6-6	TRBJ1-6	TRBD1	many	15	TGTGCCAGCAGAACAACGGGGACAGATAATTCACCCCTCCACTTT	CASRTTGTDNSPLHF
TRBV21-1	TRBJ2-1	-	many	13	TGTGCCAGCAGCGGGGACTGCCACAATGAGCAGTTCTTC	CASSGDCHNEQFF
TRBV11-2	TRBJ2-3	TRBD2	many	15	TGTGCCAGCAGCTTAGGAAGCGGGATGACAGATACGCAGTATTTT	CASSLGSGMTDTQYF
TRBV25-1	TRBJ1-5	-	few	13	TGTGCCAGCAGCGCTGGGAGGGATCAGCCCCAGCATTTT	CASSAGRDQPQHF
TRBV5-1	TRBJ1-3	-	many	16	TGCGCCAGCAGCTTGGCCGGCTCAACCTCTGGAAACACCATATATTTT	CASSLAGSTSGNTIYF
TRBV5-1	TRBJ2-5	TRBD1	many	16	TGCGCCAGCAGCTTAATCCGGGACAGGGGCGATGGGACCCAGTACTTC	CASSLIRDRGDGTQYF
TRBV29-1	TRBJ2-7	TRBD2	-	15	TGCAGCGTTGAAGACCCCACTAGCGAGAGCTACGAGCAGTACTTC	CSVEDPTSESYEQYF
TRBV28	TRBJ1-6	-	-	15	TGTGCCAGCAAGGAAGCACTCGGGCGGAATTCACCCCTCCACTTT	CASKEALGRNSPLHF
TRBV7-6	TRBJ2-3	TRBD1	-	14	TGTGCCAGCAGCACGACAGGGGGCGTCGATACGCAGTATTTT	CASSTTGGVDTQYF
TRBV3-1	TRBJ2-2	-	many	13	TGTGCCAGCAGCGAACAGAACACCGGGGAGCTGTTTTTT	CASSEQNTGELFF
TRBV15	TRBJ2-7	TRBD1	-	15	TGTGCCACCAGCCTAGACAGGGCTAAGGCCTACGAGCAGTACTTC	CATSLDRAKAYEQYF
TRBV25-1	TRBJ2-3	-	few	22	TGTGCCAGCAGTGGATTGCGGGTCAACGTCGAGGGGCATGGATCGGGCACAGATACGCAGTATTTT	CASSGLRVNVEGHGSGTDTQYF
TRBV5-1	TRBJ2-7	TRBD2	many	15	TGCGCCAGCAGAGGGGAGCTGGCGGGAGGGGGGGAGCAGTACTTC	CASRGELAGGGEQYF
TRBV20-1	TRBJ1-5	-	many	14	TGCAGTGCTAGGGACCAGGGGCTGAATCAGCCCCAGAATTTT	CSARDQGLNQPQNF
TRBV5-1	TRBJ2-1	-	many	14	TGCGCCAGCACCCCTCTGAGCTCCTACAATGAGCAGTTCTTC	CASTPLSSYNEQFF
TRBV7-9	TRBJ2-5	-	many	12	TGTGCCAGCAGCTTAACGTCGGAGACCCAGTACTTC	CASSLTSETQYF
TRBV29-1	TRBJ2-5	-	many	11	TGCAGCGTTAGGATCCAAGAGACCCAGTACTTC	CSVRIQETQYF